These 17 T cell receptor beta chains came from one sample sequenced in a study of blood T cell repertoires in COVID-19. The repertoire was sequenced with immunoSEQ multiplex PCR; TCRdb's copy has only in-frame clones and lacks some. The sample gives 150,000 or so clones, roughly 90% of which show up once; about 4.1% is in the top ten. Sequenced material: PBMCs or T cells enriched from blood (not recorded which). All receptors come from a man between 50 and 59 years old who had recovered from COVID-19.

The gene calls are TRBV5-1 and TRBJ1-1, with D tentatively TRBD1 (6 bases). Germline CDR1 and CDR2: SGHRS and YFSETQ. V lost 5 bases and J 4 bases, leaving 12 bases between the germline ends. The CDR3 length is 13 residues. As DNA, the CDR3 is TGCGCCAGCAGTTTCGACAGGCCCACTGAAGCTTTCTTT. Translated: CASSFDRPTEAFF.

The V call is TRBV30, the J call TRBJ1-1; D perhaps matches TRBD1 (6 bases). CDR3 size: 12 residues. V dropped 5 bases and J dropped 7 bases, with 14 bases sitting between them. Germline values: CDR1 GTSNPN, CDR2 SVGIG (reference sequence). The CDR3 bases are TGTGCCTGGGGGGACACCCTAAATGAAGCTTTCTTT. This translates into CAWGDTLNEAFF.

This clone turned up a few times. This chain joins TRBV7-9 and TRBJ2-1; 14 nucleotides agree with TRBD2. After removal of 3 bases from V and 6 bases from J, the junction contained 1 base not matched to a gene. CDR1 and CDR2 from the germline V gene are SEHNR and FQNEAQ (reference sequence). The CDR3 is 15 residues long. In DNA form, the CDR3 reads TGTGCCAGCAGCTTGACTAGCGGGAGGGCCAATGAGCAGTTCTTC. Protein product: CASSLTSGRANEQFF.

This chain connects TRBV18 to TRBJ2-1; TRBD1 aligns across 8 bases. Germline V gene lookup returns CDR1 KGHSH and CDR2 LQKENI. V trimming: 2 bases; J trimming: 3 bases; junction bases outside the gene matches: 3. This CDR3 is 15 amino acids long. CDR3 bases: TGTGCCAGCTCACCAGAGACAGGGGTCTACAATGAGCAGTTCTTC. Protein sequence: CASSPETGVYNEQFF.

The rearrangement uses TRBV28 and TRBJ1-3; no clear D gene. Deletions cut 5 bases from V and 0 bases from J, with 14 bases between. CDR1 is MDHEN and CDR2 is SYDVKM in the germline V gene. The CDR3 consists of 16 residues. The CDR3 sequence: CASSLPHRRSGNTIYF. The CDR3 DNA reads as TGTGCCAGCAGTCTACCCCACAGACGCTCTGGAAACACCATATATTTT.

Of note for this clone: Additional DNA sequences in this sample encode the identical CDR3. The chain links TRBV11-2 to TRBJ1-2, with 9 bases fitting TRBD1. V lost 6 bases and J lost 5; bases outside the gene matches: 4. Germline CDR1 reads SGHAT; CDR2 reads FQNNGV. The CDR3 sequence is 13 residues long. The CDR3 DNA sequence: TGTGCCAGCAGTCCCGGACAGGGGTATGGCTACACCTTC. Amino acid sequence: CASSPGQGYGYTF.

V is TRBV6-2 or TRBV6-3 and J is TRBJ1-5; D gene uncertain. This CDR3 spans 15 amino acids. Germline CDR1 MNHEY, CDR2 SVGEGT. V lost 5 bases to trimming and J lost 0 bases, with 11 bases between them. The CDR3: CASSPSDFSNQPQHF. In DNA, the CDR3 is TGTGCCAGCAGTCCCTCGGACTTTAGCAATCAGCCCCAGCATTTT.

This chain connects TRBV4-3 to TRBJ1-6; the D is unclear. V was pared by 1 base and J by 9 bases, with 10 bases between. The CDR3 covers 14 residues. Germline CDR1 reads LGHNA; CDR2 reads YSLEER. The CDR3 sequence: CASSQAPRGSPLHF. Written as DNA, the CDR3 is TGCGCCAGCAGCCAAGCCCCCCGGGGTTCACCCCTCCACTTT.

Only one count was recorded for this clone. The genes are TRBV7-8 and TRBJ1-4, with unresolved D. Germline V lookup: CDR1 SGHVS, CDR2 FQNEAQ. The CDR3 spans 15 residues. V was cut by 8 bases and J by 2 bases, with 15 bases left in between. The CDR3 is CASSVSYRTNEKLFF. CDR3 bases: TGTGCCAGCTCCGTGTCATATCGGACTAATGAAAAACTGTTTTTT.

This sequence joins TRBV6-5 and TRBJ1-3; tentative D call: TRBD1 (5 bases). Germline CDR1 is MNHEY and CDR2 is SVGAGI. V was cut by 6 bases and J by 0 bases, with 12 bases left in between. This CDR3 is 15 amino acids long. The CDR3 bases are TGTGCCAGCAGGATACAGGTAGACTCTGGAAACACCATATATTTT. Protein: CASRIQVDSGNTIYF.

The chain links TRBV7-2 to TRBJ1-2; possibly TRBD1 for D (6 bases). This CDR3 has 15 residues. Germline CDR1 SGHTA, CDR2 FQGNSA. The V and J ends lost 5 bases and 2 bases respectively, with 15 bases between them. CDR3 DNA: TGTGCCAGCAGCGACCTTCTGCAGGGGAACTATGGCTACACCTTC. This encodes CASSDLLQGNYGYTF.

This chain joins TRBV7-9 and TRBJ2-2; 9 nucleotides agree with TRBD1. The CDR3 loop spans 17 amino acids. Germline V CDR1 and CDR2: SEHNR, FQNEAQ (reference sequence). Losses at the gene ends were 5 bases for V and 6 bases for J; bases not matched to a gene: 13. The CDR3 loop reads CASSTRDRDGLPGELFF. CDR3 DNA: TGTGCCAGCAGCACCCGGGACAGGGATGGGTTACCCGGGGAGCTGTTTTTT.

This clone was counted between two and nine times. The V gene is TRBV12-3 or TRBV12-4, the J gene TRBJ2-7; 8 bases align to TRBD1. With V trimmed by 5 bases and J by 3 bases, 3 bases remained unmatched. The CDR3 is 13 residues long. In DNA form, the CDR3 reads TGTGCCAGCAGTATCGACAGGGGCTACGAGCAGTACTTC. Translation gives CASSIDRGYEQYF.

In DNA, the CDR3 is TGTGCCACCAGTGTGGGGGGACAGTCCTACAATGAGCAGTTCTTC. This translates into CATSVGGQSYNEQFF. The chain carries TRBV24-1 and TRBJ2-1, with D possibly being TRBD1 (7 bases). The V gene's germline CDR1 is KGHDR and CDR2 SFDVKD. This CDR3 region has 15 residues. V gave up 5 bases and J gave up 1 base, with 11 bases separating them.

The chain's CDR3 is CASSPWGPTGSNYGYTF. The CDR3 region has the DNA TGTGCCAGCAGCCCGTGGGGGCCGACAGGGTCTAACTATGGCTACACCTTC. The V call is TRBV3-1 (or the pseudogene TRBV3-2), the J call TRBJ1-2, with 7 positions matching TRBD1. Looked up from germline, CDR1 is LGHDT and CDR2 is YNNKEL (reference sequence). V shed 4 bases, J shed 0 bases, and the junction held 11 bases outside the gene matches. This CDR3 is 17 amino acids long.

J is TRBJ1-5 and V is TRBV16; D gene unclear. The CDR3 spans 14 residues. V lost 4 bases to trimming and J lost 4 bases, with 11 bases between them. CDR1 is KGHSY, CDR2 FQNENV, per germline. In DNA form, the CDR3 reads TGTGCCAGCAGCCGCTATCGGTGGAATCAGCCCCAGCATTTT. Translated, it gives CASSRYRWNQPQHF.

V and J are TRBV5-6 and TRBJ2-3, with 8 bases lining up with TRBD2. Trimming cost V 4 bases and J 6 bases; bases outside gene matches: 10. CDR1 is SGHDT and CDR2 is YYEEEE in the germline V gene. The CDR3 totals 15 residues. The CDR3 DNA reads as TGTGCCAGCAGCCATACTAGCGGAGGCGGGGATACGCAGTATTTT. This sequence encodes CASSHTSGGGDTQYF.